The 13 T cell receptor beta chains in this list originate from one sample, sequenced in a study of blood T cell repertoires in COVID-19. The repertoire was sequenced with immunoSEQ multiplex PCR; TCRdb's copy has only in-frame clones and lacks some. The table lists tens of thousands of clones, about four fifths of them singletons. Sample: peripheral blood. These receptors were obtained from a woman aged 55-70 years with acute or convalescent COVID-19.

The chain's CDR3 is CASSLALVYGYTF. As DNA, the CDR3 is TGTGCCAGCAGCTTAGCACTAGTGTATGGCTACACCTTC. The genes are TRBV7-9 and TRBJ1-2; no reliable D call. The length of the CDR3 is 13 residues. Trimming left V 0 bases short and J 5 bases short, with 7 bases between. Germline V gene lookup returns CDR1 SEHNR and CDR2 FQNEAQ (reference sequence).

This chain uses TRBV14 with TRBJ1-6; weak D call: TRBD1 (6 bases). The germline gives CDR1 SGHDN, CDR2 FVKESK. This CDR3 is built from 14 residues. Trimming took off 1 base at V and 6 bases at J, with 7 bases between the two ends. CDR3 nucleotides: TGTGCCAGCAGCCAAGGGACAGCTAATTCACCCCTCCACTTT. Translated, it gives CASSQGTANSPLHF.

The gene calls are TRBV7-2 and TRBJ2-2, with TRBD1 matching 11 bases. CDR1 is SGHTA and CDR2 is FQGNSA in the germline V gene. The CDR3 is made up of 17 amino acids. V was pared by 0 bases and J by 2 bases, with 2 bases of the junction left unmatched. The CDR3 protein is CASSLAGTGGNTGELFF. The CDR3 DNA reads TGTGCCAGCAGCTTAGCCGGGACAGGGGGTAACACCGGGGAGCTGTTTTTT.

The V and J genes are TRBV6-6 and TRBJ1-2; D perhaps matches TRBD1 (6 bases). Germline assignment: CDR1 MNHNY and CDR2 SVGAGI (reference sequence). Trimming left V 10 bases short and J 6 bases short, with 18 bases between. The CDR3 runs to 13 residues. The CDR3 is CATFQGKTDGYTF. The CDR3 coding sequence is TGTGCCACCTTCCAGGGGAAGACGGATGGCTACACCTTC.

The chain uses TRBV4-1 and TRBJ1-1; tentative D call: TRBD1 (6 bases). The V and J ends lost 0 bases and 12 bases respectively, with 17 bases between them. Per the germline V gene, CDR1 is MGHRA and CDR2 is YSYEKL. The CDR3 extends over 14 amino acids. CDR3 in DNA: TGCGCCAGCAGCCAAGATCCCAGGGGACCCTTTCCTTTCTTT. It translates to CASSQDPRGPFPFF.

The chain recombines TRBV5-1 with TRBJ1-2, with D possibly being TRBD1 (5 bases). CDR1 and CDR2 from the germline V gene are SGHRS and YFSETQ. Trimming removed 0 bases from V and 5 bases from J, with 20 bases in between. CDR3 size: 17 residues. CDR3 protein: CASSLGASTESSYGYTF. The CDR3 nucleotides read TGCGCCAGCAGCTTGGGGGCCTCGACAGAGTCTTCGTATGGCTACACCTTC.

V is TRBV6-5 and J is TRBJ2-5; the match to TRBD1 covers 7 bases. J gave up 7 bases and V 0 bases, and 11 bases lay outside the gene matches. Germline values: CDR1 MNHEY, CDR2 SVGAGI. The CDR3 is 16 residues long. CDR3 DNA sequence: TGTGCCAGCAGTTACTCGACAGGGCGGGTAGAAGGGACCCAGTACTTC. Translation: CASSYSTGRVEGTQYF.

V and J are TRBV10-2 and TRBJ1-1, with 7 bases fitting TRBD1. The length of the CDR3 is 13 residues. CDR1 WSHSY and CDR2 SAAADI come from the germline V gene. The ends lost 6 bases at V and 2 bases at J; junction bases unmatched: 3. This CDR3 is CASRGQSNTEAFF. For the CDR3, the DNA is TGCGCCAGCAGGGGACAGTCAAACACTGAAGCTTTCTTT.

V is TRBV19 and J is TRBJ2-7; D is unclear. The CDR3 contains 11 residues. V gave up 5 bases and J gave up 2 bases, with 4 bases separating them. The germline gives CDR1 LNHDA, CDR2 SQIVND (reference sequence). The CDR3 spells CASSSAYEQYF. In DNA form, the CDR3 reads TGTGCCAGTAGTTCCGCCTACGAGCAGTACTTC.

CDR3 amino acids: CASSSSGGAGYNEQFF. The CDR3 DNA sequence: TGTGCCAGCAGCTCCAGCGGGGGGGCCGGATACAATGAGCAGTTCTTC. V is TRBV7-2 and J is TRBJ2-1, with 10 bases identical to TRBD2. With V trimmed by 4 bases and J by 4 bases, 7 bases remained unmatched. Germline V gene sequence: CDR1 SGHTA, CDR2 FQGNSA. The CDR3 contains 16 residues.

V and J are TRBV21-1 and TRBJ2-7; TRBD1, the table's D call, lacks a check against the DNA. TRBV21-1 is designated a pseudogene. CDR3 length: 13 residues. The CDR3 spells CASSTRNSYEQYF. The CDR3, as DNA: TGTGCCAGCAGCACCAGAAACAGCTACGAGCAGTACTTC.

The chain combines TRBV13 with TRBJ2-2; possible D gene TRBD1, 5 bases. The CDR3 sequence is 15 residues long. V gave up 1 base and J gave up 3 bases, with 9 bases separating them. Per germline, CDR1 PRHDT and CDR2 FYEKMQ (reference sequence). The CDR3 here is CASSLARVDTGELFF. The CDR3 region has the DNA TGTGCCAGCAGCTTAGCCAGGGTAGACACCGGGGAGCTGTTTTTT. The complete variable domain, with remaining parts taken from reference TRBV13 and TRBJ2-2, reads AAGVIQSPRHLIKEKRETATLKCYPIPRHDTVYWYQQGPGQDPQFLISFYEKMQSDKGSIPDRFSAQQFSDYHSELNMSSLELGDSALYFCASSLARVDTGELFFGEGSRLTVL.

V and J are TRBV5-1 and TRBJ2-7; the match to TRBD1 covers 9 bases. The germline gives CDR1 SGHRS, CDR2 YFSETQ. V shed 3 bases and J 3 bases; nucleotides not matched to a gene: 7. This CDR3 contains 15 residues. CDR3 loop: CASSSGTGSIYEQYF. The CDR3 nucleotides read TGCGCCAGCAGCTCTGGGACAGGGAGTATCTACGAGCAGTACTTC.